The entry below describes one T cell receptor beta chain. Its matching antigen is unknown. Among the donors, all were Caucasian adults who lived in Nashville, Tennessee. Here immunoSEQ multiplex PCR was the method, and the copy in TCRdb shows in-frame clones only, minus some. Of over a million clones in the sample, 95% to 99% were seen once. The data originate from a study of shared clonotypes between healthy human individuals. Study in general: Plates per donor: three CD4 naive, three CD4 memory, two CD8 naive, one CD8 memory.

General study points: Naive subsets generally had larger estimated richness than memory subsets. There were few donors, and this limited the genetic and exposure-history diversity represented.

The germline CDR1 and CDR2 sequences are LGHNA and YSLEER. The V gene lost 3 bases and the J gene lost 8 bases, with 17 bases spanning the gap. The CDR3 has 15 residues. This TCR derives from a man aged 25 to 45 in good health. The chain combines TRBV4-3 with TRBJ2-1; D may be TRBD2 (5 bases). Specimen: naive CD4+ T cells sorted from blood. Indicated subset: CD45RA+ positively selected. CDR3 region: CASSQAAVAWDEQFF. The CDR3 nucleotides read TGCGCCAGCAGCCAGGCCGCCGTAGCGTGGGATGAGCAGTTCTTC.